This TCR beta chain is from a study of CD8+ T cells in alopecia areata (dated by TCRdb to 2017 to 2018). Study-wide context: The treated patients, all with moderate-to-severe alopecia areata, were enrolled in an open-label pilot trial of oral tofacitinib given at 5 to 10 mg twice daily. Tofacitinib was given for 6 to 18 months, followed by 6 months of follow-up off drug to assess delayed response and recurrence. The study used high-throughput TCRbeta sequencing to examine T cell clonal expansion in alopecia areata, in both the C3H/HeJ mouse model and human patients. In humans, TCRbeta sequencing was performed on scalp tissue and on sorted CD4+ and CD8+ peripheral blood T cells from healthy controls and from patients with patchy or totalis/universalis alopecia areata. Tofacitinib-treated patients had biopsies at baseline and at 4 and 24 weeks of treatment, with a later scalp biopsy in several patients. Clonality in the scalp was compared among normal scalp (n=4), patchy alopecia areata scalp (n=8), and alopecia totalis/universalis scalp (n=8). RNA came from the PAXgene miRNA kit for fixed scalp, the miRNeasy kit for PBMCs, and the RNeasy kit for mouse skin. Amplification of TCRbeta CDR3 regions was done by immunoSEQ multiplex PCR using 35 Vbeta forward primers and 13 Jbeta reverse primers.

About this clone itself: Its antigen has not been determined. No qualities accompany the bases; no much larger clone lies one base away.

Library creation used the immunoSEQ multiplex PCR assay. RNA was extracted from all samples and reverse transcribed into cDNA as template for TCR sequencing. First-strand cDNA was synthesized with SuperScript III using a 2:1 mix of oligo-dT and random hexamers. A synthetic immune receptor repertoire was used to gauge amplification bias, and whatever bias remained was removed computationally. The source study handled its data this way. Raw reads were preprocessed to remove errors, and CDR3 was defined according to IMGT conventions as the region from the conserved cysteine to phenylalanine. Clonality was computed as 1 minus the Shannon entropy, with the entropy normalized by log2 of the number of productive unique TCRs. Whether scalp clones were CD4 or CD8 was inferred by matching scalp TCRbeta sequences against CD4 and CD8 repertoires sorted from blood. In its TCRdb copy, this immuneACCESS table keeps in-frame sequences only and misses some clones. Where compared with another copy, unresolved V genes explain less than half of these, and the others have no known cause. The V and J calls and clone size are taken from that table; D and trimming were inferred from the DNA. In all, the sample holds 90,000 to 100,000 clones, and roughly 42% of those were seen once. The ten largest clones represent 0.7% to 0.95% of the sample.

From a lookup of the germline V gene (reference sequence), CDR1 and CDR2 are GTSNPN and SVGIG. V gives up 0 bases and J gives up 2 bases, and the segment between their germline ends measures 7 bases. Counted from cysteine to phenylalanine, this CDR3 has 13 amino acids. The kept DNA is CDR3 alone, 39 bases in frame from the first base. Results and caveats for the whole study, not just this receptor: TCR sequences shared between patients were less clear than in mice, possibly partly because of HLA diversity in the patient population. Resident alphabeta T cells in normal human skin are also sequenced, complicating scalp TCR repertoire analysis, unlike mouse skin dominated by gammadelta T cells. Compared with normal scalp, lesional scalp, particularly in alopecia totalis/universalis, had higher clonality and more expanded CD8+ clones, which suggests antigenic drive.

From alopecia areata patients, peripheral blood was collected along with lesional scalp punch biopsies. PBMCs were isolated by density centrifugation and stained for CD3, CD4 and CD8, and CD4+ and CD8+ T cells were sorted on a FACSAria. This chain joins TRBV30 to TRBJ1-2, with no reliable assignment of the D segment. This receptor was taken from a human donor with alopecia areata. Input material: CD4+ T cells sorted from blood. This receptor carries the CDR3 CAWSVTRNYGYTF. The bases are TGTGCCTGGAGTGTAACCAGGAACTATGGCTACACCTTC.